What follows describes a single TCR beta chain. The protocol was immunoSEQ multiplex PCR, while the TCRdb copy is restricted to in-frame clones and leaves out a portion. The data hold more than 250,000 clones, with 70% to 90% observed a single time. This entry comes from a study of blood T cell repertoires in COVID-19. Per the germline V gene, CDR1 is SGHTA and CDR2 is FQGNSA. Between the trimmed V and J ends, which lost 0 bases and 3 bases, there was a span of 8 bases. The CDR3 runs 14 residues. J is TRBJ1-2 and V is TRBV7-2; D might be TRBD1 (5 bases). The sample was peripheral blood. This receptor was identified in a woman in her fifties or sixties with COVID-19, enrolled during active disease. This CDR3 reads CASSLALGDYGYTF. The DNA of the CDR3 is TGTGCCAGCAGCTTAGCGCTAGGGGACTATGGCTACACCTTC.